The clone carrying this T cell receptor (beta chain) was observed a single time. This sample was included in a study of T cell responses to AZD1222 COVID-19 vaccine. The CDR3 has 15 residues. V dropped 3 bases and J dropped 2 bases, with 16 bases sitting between them. CDR1 DFQATT and CDR2 SNEGSKA come from the germline V gene (reference sequence). Here immunoSEQ multiplex PCR was the method, and the copy in TCRdb shows in-frame clones only, minus some. The sample lists fewer than 110,000 clones, over 75% occurring once. The sequencing used peripheral blood, collected on day 0 of AZD1222 vaccination. This TCR was sampled from an adult in good health. The chain employs TRBV20-1 and TRBJ1-1; perhaps TRBD1 as D (6 bases). CDR3 DNA sequence: TGCAGTGCTAGTCGGGGGGGCAAGAGTAACACTGAAGCTTTCTTT. Protein product: CSASRGGKSNTEAFF.